Below, 27 T cell receptor beta chains from the same sample are listed, as sequenced in a study of T-cell memory formation after mild COVID-19. TCRdb recomputed calls from the 5' RACE reads with MiXCR, one row per CDR3 protein. Of about 610,000 distinct CDR3 sequences in the sample, roughly a sixth were seen once. The sequencing input was PBMCs or a T cell subset sorted from them (not recorded which). The origin of the receptors is an adult woman who had mild COVID-19 (a few samples of this study predate the infection). Cell type and time point are not known.

The chain is built from TRBV5-1 and TRBJ2-3; 9 bases map to TRBD1. Germline V gene data show CDR1 as SGHRS and CDR2 as YFSETQ. V was pared by 3 bases and J by 9 bases, with 17 bases of the junction left unmatched. The CDR3 runs to 17 residues. The CDR3 spells CASSSGSLTGTGPTQYF. The CDR3 nucleotides read TGCGCCAGCAGCTCCGGATCACTGACAGGGACAGGGCCCACGCAGTATTTT.

This clonotype showed up just a few times. The chain combines TRBV12-3 or TRBV12-4 with TRBJ2-5; TRBD2 is a possible D gene (6 bases). The V and J ends lost 0 bases and 1 base respectively, with 6 bases between them. This CDR3 has 14 residues. In nucleotides, the CDR3 is TGTGCCAGCAGTTTAGCACTAGCCCAAGAGACCCAGTACTTC. It codes for CASSLALAQETQYF.

This clonotype was detected a few times. The chain is built from TRBV6-5 and TRBJ2-5; 8 nucleotides align to TRBD1. Trimming at V came to 9 bases and at J to 4 bases, leaving 10 bases not matched to a gene. The germline V gene encodes CDR1 MNHEY and CDR2 SVGAGI. The CDR3 consists of 14 residues. The CDR3 DNA follows: TGTGCCAGTAGGGGACAGGCAAAGGGAGAGACCCAGTACTTC. It encodes CASRGQAKGETQYF.

In this sample, this clonotype turned up a few times. The V gene is TRBV3-1, the J gene TRBJ2-7, with a weak D call TRBD2 (6 bases). Between the trimmed V and J ends, which lost 4 bases and 3 bases, there was a span of 16 bases. The CDR3 has 15 residues. Germline lookup yields CDR1 LGHDT and CDR2 YNNKEL (reference sequence). The CDR3 DNA is TGTGCCAGCAGCCCCCTGGGACTGGGGATCTACGAGCAGTACTTC. It yields the protein CASSPLGLGIYEQYF.

This clonotype appeared many times. The V and J genes are TRBV12-3 or TRBV12-4 and TRBJ1-1, with D possibly TRBD1 on 5 matching bases. The CDR3 extends over 14 amino acids. V dropped 4 bases and J dropped 4 bases, with 13 bases sitting between them. The CDR3 nucleotides are TGTGCCAGCAGTTCGACAGCGTGGGGCACTGAAGCTTTCTTT. Translation: CASSSTAWGTEAFF.

CDR3 sequence: CASSYSWDRGHEQYF. CDR3 nucleotides: TGTGCCAGCAGTTACTCCTGGGACAGGGGTCACGAGCAGTACTTC. The chain joins TRBV6-5 to TRBJ2-7; 10 nucleotides align to TRBD1. The V gene's germline CDR1 is MNHEY and CDR2 SVGAGI. Trimming cost V 0 bases and J 5 bases; bases outside gene matches: 4. The CDR3 totals 15 residues.

There are many counts of this clonotype. The V call is TRBV7-9, the J call TRBJ2-5; 8 bases are shared with TRBD2. The CDR3 sequence is 15 residues long. V shed 4 bases and J 1 base; nucleotides not matched to a gene: 5. Germline CDR1 reads SEHNR; CDR2 reads FQNEAQ (reference sequence). CDR3 sequence (DNA): TGTGCCAGCAGCTCCGGGGGGGGCCGCCAAGAGACCCAGTACTTC. It specifies CASSSGGGRQETQYF. Combining the CDR3 with reference TRBV7-9 and TRBJ2-5 gives the whole variable domain DTGVSQNPRHKITKRGQNVTFRCDPISEHNRLYWYRQTLGQGPEFLTYFQNEAQLEKSRLLSDRFSAERPKGSFSTLEIQRTEQGDSAMYLCASSSGGGRQETQYFGPGTRLLVL.

This clonotype was observed a few times. The chain recombines TRBV19 with TRBJ2-2; weak D call: TRBD2 (6 bases). This CDR3 has 17 amino acids. Germline V gene data show CDR1 as LNHDA and CDR2 as SQIVND (reference sequence). Trimming pared 1 base from V and 2 bases from J, leaving 14 bases between. The CDR3 region is CASSIGWAGINTGELFF. The CDR3, as DNA: TGTGCCAGTAGTATAGGCTGGGCGGGGATAAACACCGGGGAGCTGTTTTTT. The complete variable domain, with remaining parts taken from reference TRBV19 and TRBJ2-2, reads DGGITQSPKYLFRKEGQNVTLSCEQNLNHDAMYWYRQDPGQGLRLIYYSQIVNDFQKGDIAEGYSVSREKKESFPLTVTSAQKNPTAFYLCASSIGWAGINTGELFFGEGSRLTVL.

This clonotype turned up a few times. The chain recombines TRBV7-6 with TRBJ1-2; no reliable D call. The germline CDR1 and CDR2 sequences are SGHVS and FNYEAQ. The CDR3 runs to 12 residues. Trimming left V 4 bases short and J 8 bases short, with 11 bases between. The CDR3 DNA follows: TGTGCCAGCAGCTCAAATGGGGAGGGCTACACCTTC. This translates into CASSSNGEGYTF.

In its sample, this clonotype was seen a few times. The chain couples TRBV6-8 to TRBJ2-2; D is undetermined. Trimming cost V 11 bases and J 3 bases, with 4 bases left between them. CDR1 and CDR2 from the germline V gene are MNHGY and SAAAGT. This CDR3 spans 10 amino acids. The DNA of the CDR3 is TGTGCCCCGGACACCGGGGAGCTGTTTTTT. Protein product: CAPDTGELFF.

The sample holds a few counts of this clonotype. The chain has TRBV6-5 and TRBJ2-7, with TRBD1 matching 7 bases. The CDR3 is 15 amino acids. The germline V gene has CDR1 MNHEY and CDR2 SVGAGI. V lost 6 bases, J lost 0 bases, and 8 bases stayed unmatched. CDR3 protein: CASRPGQLSSYEQYF. DNA for the CDR3: TGTGCCAGCAGGCCGGGACAGCTAAGCTCCTACGAGCAGTACTTC.

This chain joins TRBV5-1 and TRBJ2-3; 12 bases match TRBD2. This CDR3 contains 15 residues. CDR1 and CDR2 (germline): SGHRS, YFSETQ. V gave up 3 bases and J gave up 3 bases; unmatched junction bases: 2. CDR3 nucleotides: TGCGCCAGCAGCTATGGGACTAGCGGGACAGATACGCAGTATTTT. This codes for CASSYGTSGTDTQYF.

This clonotype was recorded a few times. The chain couples TRBV7-6 to TRBJ2-1; possible D gene TRBD2, 6 bases. The germline V and J ends were trimmed by 3 bases and 8 bases, with 17 bases remaining between them. This CDR3 has 15 residues. Germline lookup yields CDR1 SGHVS and CDR2 FNYEAQ. The CDR3 DNA follows: TGTGCCAGCAGCTTCGCCAGGGAGGTTACGGATGAGCAGTTCTTC. Its translation: CASSFAREVTDEQFF. Together with reference TRBV7-6 and TRBJ2-1, the CDR3 gives the full variable domain: GAGVSQSPRYKVTKRGQDVALRCDPISGHVSLYWYRQALGQGPEFLTYFNYEAQQDKSGLPNDRFSAERPEGSISTLTIQRTEQRDSAMYRCASSFAREVTDEQFFGPGTRLTVL.

The sample holds many counts of this clonotype. The chain recombines TRBV20-1 with TRBJ2-2; tentatively, D is TRBD1 (6 bases). CDR1 and CDR2 (germline): DFQATT, SNEGSKA (reference sequence). V dropped 0 bases and J dropped 5 bases, with 16 bases sitting between them. CDR3 length: 16 amino acids. Written as DNA, the CDR3 is TGCAGTGCTAGAGATAGGGAACAGGGAGAGACCGGGGAGCTGTTTTTT. The encoded protein is CSARDREQGETGELFF.

The chain couples TRBV5-4 to TRBJ2-1; D is perhaps TRBD2 (5 bases). This CDR3 has 16 residues. Germline V gene data show CDR1 as SGHNT and CDR2 as YYREEE (reference sequence). The ends were cut back, 0 bases at V and 6 bases at J, with 16 bases in the middle. The CDR3: CASSLGSSKPPNEQFF. The CDR3, as DNA: TGTGCCAGCAGCTTGGGGTCTAGCAAGCCCCCCAATGAGCAGTTCTTC. The variable domain in full, completed from reference TRBV5-4 and TRBJ2-1, reads ETGVTQSPTHLIKTRGQQVTLRCSSQSGHNTVSWYQQALGQGPQFIFQYYREEENGRGNFPPRFSGLQFPNYSSELNVNALELDDSALYLCASSLGSSKPPNEQFFGPGTRLTVL.

This clonotype showed up just a few times. This chain uses TRBV20-1 with TRBJ2-3; unclear D gene. The CDR3 spans 14 residues. Germline CDR1 reads DFQATT; CDR2 reads SNEGSKA (reference sequence). Trimming pared 1 base from V and 5 bases from J, leaving 13 bases between. CDR3: CSARAGSPRDTQYF. DNA of the CDR3: TGCAGTGCTAGAGCCGGCTCTCCCCGAGATACGCAGTATTTT.

The table lists this clonotype with many counts. This chain links TRBV5-1 with TRBJ2-7; TRBD1 is a possible D gene (5 bases). The germline V gene has CDR1 SGHRS and CDR2 YFSETQ. The CDR3 totals 15 residues. Deletions cut 3 bases from V and 2 bases from J, with 15 bases between. The CDR3 loop is CASSSAGRTTYEQYF. CDR3 DNA: TGCGCCAGCAGCTCCGCTGGACGGACAACCTACGAGCAGTACTTC.

A remark on this clonotype: A much larger clone lies a single base off, so this may be a read error. The chain employs TRBV6-5 and TRBJ2-6, with TRBD1 as a possible D gene (5 bases). Germline values: CDR1 MNHEY, CDR2 SVGAGI. CDR3 length: 16 amino acids. CDR3 loop: CARSYTAGHGANVLTF. CDR3 nucleotides: TGTGCCCGCAGTTACACGGCAGGGCACGGGGCCAACGTCCTGACTTTC.

The V and J genes are TRBV6-1 and TRBJ2-7; D unresolved. CDR1 MNHNS and CDR2 SASEGT come from the germline V gene. V lost 7 bases, J lost 5 bases, and 15 bases lay in between. CDR3 length equals 13 residues. The CDR3 loop reads CASKPSVHHEQYF. As DNA, the CDR3 is TGTGCCAGCAAGCCTTCGGTTCACCACGAGCAGTACTTC.

The chain is built from TRBV15 and TRBJ1-5; 9 bases agree with TRBD1. This CDR3 is built from 16 residues. V was pared by 2 bases and J by 6 bases, with 8 bases of the junction left unmatched. In germline, CDR1 is LNHNV, CDR2 YYDKDF (reference sequence). In DNA form, the CDR3 reads TGTGCCACCAGCAGACGGCGGGACAGGGCGGGTCAGCCCCAGCATTTT. Translated: CATSRRRDRAGQPQHF. Filled out from reference TRBV15 and TRBJ1-5, the complete variable domain reads DAMVIQNPRYQVTQFGKPVTLSCSQTLNHNVMYWYQQKSSQAPKLLFHYYDKDFNNEADTPDNFQSRRPNTSFCFLDIRSPGLGDTAMYLCATSRRRDRAGQPQHFGDGTRLSIL.

The chain has TRBV15 and TRBJ2-5; no firm D call. Germline V gives CDR1 LNHNV, CDR2 YYDKDF (reference sequence). V dropped 5 bases and J dropped 2 bases, with 9 bases sitting between them. CDR3 size: 13 residues. The CDR3 reads CATSDGPQETQYF. As DNA, the CDR3 is TGTGCCACCAGCGATGGCCCACAAGAGACCCAGTACTTC.

This clonotype was detected only a few times. As DNA, the CDR3 is TGTGCCAGCGGGGGAGAAGCGGGATCTCAAGAGACCCAGTACTTC. Its protein product is CASGGEAGSQETQYF. This sequence joins TRBV5-4 and TRBJ2-5; 7 nucleotides agree with TRBD2. The CDR3 contains 15 residues. Germline lookup yields CDR1 SGHNT and CDR2 YYREEE (reference sequence). V shed 7 bases, J shed 2 bases, and the junction held 11 bases outside the gene matches.

The chain is built from TRBV5-1 and TRBJ2-3, with D perhaps matching TRBD1 (6 bases). Germline V gene data show CDR1 as SGHRS and CDR2 as YFSETQ. CDR3 length: 15 residues. V lost 4 bases and J lost 1, with 13 bases in between. The CDR3 region has the DNA TGCGCCAGCAGCGATCTCTCAGGGGGCACAGATACGCAGTATTTT. Its protein product is CASSDLSGGTDTQYF.

Only a few counts were recorded for this clonotype. CDR3 amino acids: CASSPGRGEGVGELFF. The CDR3 DNA reads TGTGCCAGCAGCCCCGGACGGGGGGAGGGCGTCGGGGAGCTGTTTTTT. The chain combines TRBV5-5 with TRBJ2-2, with 7 bases identical to TRBD2. J lost 7 bases, V lost 4 bases, and 13 bases had no gene match. Per the germline V gene, CDR1 is SGHKS and CDR2 is YYEKEE (reference sequence). This CDR3 is built from 16 residues.

The chain has TRBV3-1 and TRBJ1-5, with no clear D. There are 14 residues in the CDR3. CDR1 is LGHDT and CDR2 is YNNKEL in the germline V gene (reference sequence). Trimming took 3 bases from V and 6 from J, leaving 12 bases between them. The CDR3 reads CASSHSPGGQPQHF. The CDR3 DNA follows: TGTGCCAGCAGCCACTCACCGGGAGGTCAGCCCCAGCATTTT.

V gene TRBV6-2 or TRBV6-3 combines with J gene TRBJ2-2, with 7 bases that match TRBD2. From germline, CDR1 is MNHEY and CDR2 SVGEGT. The length of the CDR3 is 15 residues. V dropped 6 bases and J dropped 2; count of bases not matched to a gene: 6. CDR3 nucleotides: TGTGCCAGCAGCTGGGGCGGGGGTAACACCGGGGAGCTGTTTTTT. As protein: CASSWGGGNTGELFF.

This clonotype turned up a few times. The chain uses TRBV5-6 and TRBJ2-3; D not certain. This CDR3 comprises 13 residues. CDR1 is SGHDT and CDR2 is YYEEEE in the germline V gene. Trimming took off 2 bases at V and 8 bases at J, with 12 bases between the two ends. CDR3 sequence (DNA): TGTGCCAGCAGCTTAACGGTGGCCGGTACGCAGTATTTT. Protein sequence: CASSLTVAGTQYF.